The present T cell receptor beta chain was sequenced within a study of shared clonotypes between healthy human individuals. Naive CD8 cells were CD45RO-negative, positively selected for CCR7, excluding terminally differentiated effector memory CD45RA+ cells. Profiling relied on immunoSEQ multiplex PCR, and the TCRdb table lists in-frame clones only, not all of them. The data contain 600,000 or so clones, 95% to 98% of them seen just once; the ten biggest clones take up roughly 0.29%. CDR1 is MNHNY, CDR2 SVGAGI, per germline (reference sequence). The germline V and J ends were trimmed by 5 bases and 3 bases, with 8 bases remaining between them. The CDR3 is 12 amino acids.

The sample comprised naive CD8+ T cells sorted from blood. The V call is TRBV6-6, the J call TRBJ2-7; D not resolved. This TCR was recovered from a man younger than 40 in good health. CDR3 nucleotide sequence: TGTGCCAGCAGTCACCCGGGCTACGAGCAGTACTTC. It codes for CASSHPGYEQYF.